This T cell receptor beta chain was sequenced for a study of shared clonotypes between healthy human individuals. Assay used: immunoSEQ multiplex PCR; TCRdb lists only in-frame clones, some missing. The repertoire includes over 95,000 clones, approximately 44% of them detected once, and around 15% sits in the top ten. The CDR3 length is 14 residues. Trimming stripped 8 bases from V and 2 bases from J, with 13 bases between. Germline V lookup: CDR1 SNHLY, CDR2 FYNNEI. The source of this sequence is a woman aged 40-49 years in good health. Some clones in this sample may be carry-over from other donors' samples. The J gene is TRBJ1-5, the V gene TRBV2, with D possibly TRBD1 on 5 matching bases. Material for sequencing was PBMCs. This CDR3 is CASVREGGNQPQHF. Written as DNA, the CDR3 is TGTGCCAGCGTCAGGGAAGGGGGCAATCAGCCCCAGCATTTT. The whole variable domain, filled in from reference TRBV2 and TRBJ1-5, reads EPEVTQTPSHQVTQMGQEVILRCVPISNHLYFYWYRQILGQKVEFLVSFYNNEISEKSEIFDDQFSVERPDGSNFTLKIRSTKLEDSAMYFCASVREGGNQPQHFGDGTRLSIL.